Listed below are T cell receptor beta chains from one sample, sequenced in a study of T cells in Graves' hyperthyroidism and ophthalmopathy. TCRdb analysed the multiplex PCR reads with MiXCR anew, one entry per CDR3 protein. The sample consists of about 530,000 distinct CDR3 sequences, 15% to 20% of them appearing once. Sequenced sample: blood. The origin of the receptors is a woman between 18 and 29 years old with Graves' ophthalmopathy. CDR3s include the opening cysteine and the closing phenylalanine or tryptophan. The order of the fields is D gene, V gene, J gene, CDR3 length, clone size, CDR3 DNA, CDR3 protein. D genes are given only for firm matches. Not all rows give a size; the values are once, few, many and, for expanded clones, a class.

-	TRBV7-9	TRBJ2-2	14	-	TGTGCCAGCAGCCTGACTTTTCAGGGAATGGAGCTGTTTTTT	CASSLTFQGMELFF
-	TRBV11-2	TRBJ1-1	12	many	TGTGCCAGCAGCCAGTGGGGCACTGAAGCTTTCTTT	CASSQWGTEAFF
-	TRBV2	TRBJ1-2	14	many	TGTGCCAGCAACATACAGGGTGCTAACTATGGCTACACCTTC	CASNIQGANYGYTF
-	TRBV30	TRBJ2-2	14	few	TGTGCCTGGAGTCGAGACGGGAACACCGGGGAGCTGTTTTTT	CAWSRDGNTGELFF
TRBD1	TRBV28	TRBJ1-1	14	few	TGTGCCAGCAGTCCCGCAGGGGGCCCGACTGAAGCTTTCTTT	CASSPAGGPTEAFF
-	TRBV9	TRBJ2-1	17	-	TGTGCCAGCAGCGTAGATTTTGGCCATCCTCCGAGGAATGAGCAGTTCTTC	CASSVDFGHPPRNEQFF
TRBD1	TRBV20-1	TRBJ2-7	14	-	TGCAGTGCTGGAGGGACAGGGGACCTGGATGAGCAGTACTTC	CSAGGTGDLDEQYF
-	TRBV28	TRBJ1-2	14	-	TGTGCCAGCAGTTTAATAGGGGCGAGCTATGGCTACACCTTC	CASSLIGASYGYTF
TRBD2	TRBV27	TRBJ2-3	18	many	TGTGCCAGCAGTTCACCGACAGGACTAGCGGGGGGCACAGATACGCAGTATTTT	CASSSPTGLAGGTDTQYF
TRBD2	TRBV6-1	TRBJ2-3	17	-	TGTGCCAGCACCCCCGGGGCTAGCGGGAGGGCCAAAGGTACGCAGTATTTT	CASTPGASGRAKGTQYF
TRBD1	TRBV5-1	TRBJ2-7	15	many	TGCGCCAGCAGCATGGGACAGGGGACTTCCTACGAGCAGTACTTC	CASSMGQGTSYEQYF
TRBD2	TRBV4-1	TRBJ2-2	16	-	TGCGCCAGCAGCCGACTAGCGGGGGAGTACACCGGGGAGCTGTTTTTT	CASSRLAGEYTGELFF
-	TRBV11-2	TRBJ1-2	16	many	TGTGCCAGCAGCTCGTTTGGAGGGGGAGGGCCCTATGGCTACACCTTC	CASSSFGGGGPYGYTF
-	TRBV9	TRBJ1-2	14	few	TGTGCCAGCAGCCAGACACCCGAGAACTATGGCTACACCTTC	CASSQTPENYGYTF
-	TRBV12-3/TRBV12-4	TRBJ2-3	16	many	TGTGCCAGCAGTCGGGGGTTGGGCGGGGGCACAGATACGCAGTATTTT	CASSRGLGGGTDTQYF
-	TRBV13	TRBJ2-7	14	few	TGTGCCAGCAGCTTCCGCCGACAGCGCTACGAGCAGTACTTC	CASSFRRQRYEQYF
-	TRBV18	TRBJ1-2	18	many	TGTGCCAGCTCACCACCTGAATCTTCAGGGTACGGTGGCTATGGCTACACCTTC	CASSPPESSGYGGYGYTF
-	TRBV7-2	TRBJ2-3	16	few	TGTGCCAGCAGCCCAAGTTTTGGGTGGTCGACAGATACGCAGTATTTT	CASSPSFGWSTDTQYF
TRBD1	TRBV2	TRBJ2-7	20	many	TGTGCCAGCAGTGAAGCGCCGTCACTAATCCGGGACAGGCACTCCTACGAGCAGTACTTC	CASSEAPSLIRDRHSYEQYF
-	TRBV11-2	TRBJ2-2	16	few	TGTGCCAGCAGCTTAGTGGGGGGGCGCCCCACCGGGGAGCTGTTTTTT	CASSLVGGRPTGELFF
-	TRBV7-9	TRBJ1-2	13	-	TGTGCCAGCAGCTTAGCAGCAGAATATGGCTACACCTTC	CASSLAAEYGYTF
-	TRBV24-1	TRBJ1-3	13	few	TGTGCCACCAGTGAGCCAGGAGCGGGGGCCATATATTTT	CATSEPGAGAIYF
TRBD1	TRBV7-8	TRBJ1-5	15	-	TGTGCCAGCAGCTTAGGCGGGACAGAGAATCAGCCCCAGCATTTT	CASSLGGTENQPQHF
-	TRBV20-1	TRBJ1-2	11	many	TGCAGTGCTAGAGCTAACTATGGCTACACCTTC	CSARANYGYTF
-	TRBV12-3/TRBV12-4	TRBJ2-2	15	-	TGTGCCAGCAGTCTACAGGACAACCCCACCGGGGAGCTGTTTTTT	CASSLQDNPTGELFF
TRBD2	TRBV7-3	TRBJ2-7	18	-	TGTGCCAGCAGCCCCCTCGGGGGTGGACTAGCGGGAGTCCACGAGCAGTACTTC	CASSPLGGGLAGVHEQYF
TRBD1	TRBV12-5	TRBJ1-2	15	few	TGTGCTAGTGGTTCGGATACAGGGGCCCCGTATGGCTACACCTTC	CASGSDTGAPYGYTF
TRBD1	TRBV5-6	TRBJ2-6	15	many	TGTGCCAGCAGCTTTACAGGGGCTGGGGCCAACGTCCTGACTTTC	CASSFTGAGANVLTF
-	TRBV29-1	TRBJ1-1	13	few	TGCAGCGTCGGACCGCGGCTTGGGACTGAAGCTTTCTTT	CSVGPRLGTEAFF
-	TRBV7-8	TRBJ1-2	13	many	TGTGCCAGCAGCTTGGACAGCAGGATCGGCTACACCTTC	CASSLDSRIGYTF
-	TRBV5-6	TRBJ1-2	16	few	TGTGCCAGCAGCTTGGGGACAGTCGTTTCAAGCTATGGCTACACCTTC	CASSLGTVVSSYGYTF
-	TRBV2	TRBJ2-4	13	-	TGTGCCAGCAGTGGCGGGCTGGGGAACATTCAGTACTTC	CASSGGLGNIQYF
TRBD2	TRBV6-2/TRBV6-3	TRBJ2-5	15	-	TGTGCCAGCAGTTCCAGCGGGGTATACCAAGAGACCCAGTACTTC	CASSSSGVYQETQYF
TRBD2	TRBV3-1	TRBJ2-5	16	-	TGTGCCAGCAGCTCGATGTTAGCGGGAGTACAAGAGACCCAGTACTTC	CASSSMLAGVQETQYF
-	TRBV12-3/TRBV12-4	TRBJ2-2	15	many	TGTGCCAGCAGTTTATTTGGGAGCCGCACCGGGGAGCTGTTTTTT	CASSLFGSRTGELFF
-	TRBV6-1	TRBJ1-2	12	few	TGTGCCAGCAGCGCCTTAGTAAATGGCTACACCTTC	CASSALVNGYTF
TRBD1	TRBV5-1	TRBJ2-5	15	-	TGCGCCAGCAGCCGTAACAGGGGAACGGGTGAGACCCAGTACTTC	CASSRNRGTGETQYF
-	TRBV30	TRBJ2-5	15	many	TGTGCCTGGAGTGTACGAGGGGCTGTGATTGGGACCCAGTACTTC	CAWSVRGAVIGTQYF
TRBD1	TRBV12-3/TRBV12-4	TRBJ2-7	14	-	TGTGCCAGCAGCCTCGGGACAGGCCGCAACGAGCAGTACTTC	CASSLGTGRNEQYF
-	TRBV28	TRBJ1-6	19	many	TGTGCCAGCAGTTTTTACGGGGGCGCTGGTCCCTCGGGGAATTCACCCCTCCACTTT	CASSFYGGAGPSGNSPLHF
-	TRBV6-1	TRBJ1-2	13	few	TGTGCCAGCAGTGAAGGACGCCCCGGCGGCTACACCTTC	CASSEGRPGGYTF
TRBD2	TRBV29-1	TRBJ2-1	15	-	TGCAGCGGGGTAGGACTAGCGGGAGAGACGGATGAGCAGTTCTTC	CSGVGLAGETDEQFF
-	TRBV10-3	TRBJ2-1	17	few	TGTGCCACCTCGGGACTGTACGAGGGGTCCTCCTACAATGAGCAGTTCTTC	CATSGLYEGSSYNEQFF
-	TRBV30	TRBJ1-1	14	many	TGTGCCTGGTCCTTCTCGGGCTCGAACACTGAAGCTTTCTTT	CAWSFSGSNTEAFF
TRBD1	TRBV27	TRBJ1-1	16	many	TGTGCCAGCAGTTTCGCCCGGGACAGGGGGCAGGGTGAAGCTTTCTTT	CASSFARDRGQGEAFF
-	TRBV28	TRBJ2-7	15	many	TGTGCCAGCAGTTCCGGGCGGGTATTCTCCTACGAGCAGTACTTC	CASSSGRVFSYEQYF
-	TRBV10-1	TRBJ2-7	11	once	TGTGCCATCACTGATACCTACGAGCAGTACTTC	CAITDTYEQYF
-	TRBV11-2	TRBJ1-1	13	few	TGTGCCAGCAGCAACGGATACAACACTGAAGCTTTCTTT	CASSNGYNTEAFF
-	TRBV5-4	TRBJ2-1	15	-	TGTGCCAGCAGCTTCCGGGACGCAACCTACAATGAGCAGTTCTTC	CASSFRDATYNEQFF
TRBD1	TRBV6-1	TRBJ1-3	20	-	TGTGCCAGCAGGCGACCTCCGGGACAGGTGATAAGGCCCTCAACGGACACCATATATTTT	CASRRPPGQVIRPSTDTIYF
TRBD1	TRBV7-2	TRBJ2-7	15	many	TGTGCCAGCAGCCGCGAGGGGGCGCGAGGCTACGAGCAGTACTTC	CASSREGARGYEQYF
-	TRBV5-1	TRBJ1-2	15	-	TGCGCCAGCAGCTTTGCGGGGGGCCCTTCTTATGGCTACACCTTC	CASSFAGGPSYGYTF
TRBD1	TRBV19	TRBJ2-1	18	-	TGTGCCAGTAGTACCCAGACTGACAGGGCCAGACCAAACAATGAGCAGTTCTTC	CASSTQTDRARPNNEQFF
-	TRBV6-1	TRBJ2-3	14	-	TGTGCCAGCAGCTACACTACGAGCACAGATACGCAGTATTTT	CASSYTTSTDTQYF
-	TRBV6-2/TRBV6-3	TRBJ2-1	14	many	TGTGCCAGCAGTTACCTCCAAGGCTACAATGAGCAGTTCTTC	CASSYLQGYNEQFF
TRBD2	TRBV29-1	TRBJ2-3	14	few	TGCAGCGTCTCTCTAGCGGGAGTGGAAGATACGCAGTATTTT	CSVSLAGVEDTQYF
-	TRBV30	TRBJ2-7	15	-	TGTGCCTGGGGACCCCTACGCGGGACATACTACGAGCAGTACTTC	CAWGPLRGTYYEQYF
TRBD2	TRBV3-1	TRBJ2-2	16	many	TGTGCCAGCAGCCATGGACTAGCGGGGGAGACCGGGGAGCTGTTTTTT	CASSHGLAGETGELFF
-	TRBV12-3/TRBV12-4	TRBJ2-2	14	-	TGTGCCAGCAGCCGGGTGATCGACACCGGGGAGCTGTTTTTT	CASSRVIDTGELFF